One and the same sample provided the 7 T cell receptor beta chains below, sequenced in a study of blood T cell repertoires in COVID-19. Sequencing was performed with immunoSEQ multiplex PCR; in TCRdb, only in-frame clones are kept and a portion is missing. In the table there are some 250,000 clones, about 80% of which are singletons. Sequenced: peripheral blood. The source is a man aged 45-65 years with active or convalescent COVID-19.

CDR3 in DNA: TGTGCCTGGAGTGTGGGGGCGCAGCCCCAGCATTTT. It is translated as CAWSVGAQPQHF. The rearrangement links TRBV30 to TRBJ1-5; a weak D match, TRBD1 (6 bases). CDR1 and CDR2 from the germline V gene are GTSNPN and SVGIG (reference sequence). CDR3 size: 12 residues. Between the trimmed V and J ends, which lost 0 bases and 7 bases, there was a span of 7 bases.

The chain recombines TRBV5-1 with TRBJ2-2; tentatively, D is TRBD2 (5 bases). The CDR3 has 16 amino acids. CDR1 and CDR2 from the germline V gene are SGHRS and YFSETQ. Between the trimmed V and J ends, which lost 0 bases and 0 bases, there was a span of 9 bases. The CDR3 region is CASSLESRANTGELFF. CDR3 DNA sequence: TGCGCCAGCAGCTTGGAGTCGCGGGCGAACACCGGGGAGCTGTTTTTT.

This clone was seen only a few times. Other DNA sequences within the sample encode an identical CDR3. The J gene is TRBJ1-1, the V gene TRBV28; TRBD1 is a possible D gene (6 bases). V gave up 8 bases and J gave up 3 bases, with 16 bases separating them. This CDR3 comprises 14 residues. Germline CDR1 and CDR2: MDHEN and SYDVKM. The CDR3 here is CASSTQGLDTEAFF. The CDR3 nucleotides are TGTGCCAGCTCGACTCAGGGGCTGGACACTGAAGCTTTCTTT. Drawing the rest from reference TRBV28 and TRBJ1-1, the complete variable domain is DVKVTQSSRYLVKRTGEKVFLECVQDMDHENMFWYRQDPGLGLRLIYFSYDVKMKEKGDIPEGYSVSREKKERFSLILESASTNQTSMYLCASSTQGLDTEAFFGQGTRLTVV.

The chain uses TRBV6-2 or TRBV6-3 and TRBJ1-1; TRBD1 matches at 7 bases. The V gene's germline CDR1 is MNHEY and CDR2 SVGEGT. The ends lost 1 base at V and 5 bases at J; junction bases unmatched: 10. This CDR3 has 16 residues. CDR3 sequence reads: CASSYYPGGSRTEAFF. Here the CDR3 DNA reads TGTGCCAGCAGTTACTACCCAGGGGGTTCTAGGACTGAAGCTTTCTTT.

V and J are TRBV18 and TRBJ1-6, with 7 bases matching TRBD1. The germline CDR1 and CDR2 sequences are KGHSH and LQKENI. CDR3 length: 16 amino acids. The junction had 12 bases not matched to a gene; V was cut back by 6 bases and J by 7 bases. CDR3 DNA sequence: TGTGCCAGCTCGCCTAATACAGGGGCTCGGAATTCACCCCTCCACTTT. It yields the protein CASSPNTGARNSPLHF. Using reference TRBV18 and TRBJ1-6 for the parts outside the CDR3, the full variable domain is NAGVMQNPRHLVRRRGQEARLRCSPMKGHSHVYWYRQLPEEGLKFMVYLQKENIIDESGMPKERFSAEFPKEGPSILRIQQVVRGDSAAYFCASSPNTGARNSPLHFGNGTRLTVT.

The gene calls are TRBV6-2 or TRBV6-3 and TRBJ2-1; 7 nucleotides line up with TRBD1. CDR1 MNHEY and CDR2 SVGEGT come from the germline V gene. V lost 5 bases, J lost 2 bases, and 6 bases stayed unmatched. There are 15 residues in the CDR3. CDR3 protein: CASSPTGDPYNEQFF. The CDR3, as DNA: TGTGCCAGCAGTCCCACAGGGGACCCCTACAATGAGCAGTTCTTC.

In DNA, the CDR3 is TGCAGTGCTAGTCTAGCAGTGTCGACAGATACGCAGTATTTT. Encoded protein: CSASLAVSTDTQYF. This chain joins TRBV20-1 and TRBJ2-3; D is possibly TRBD2 (5 bases). The CDR3 loop spans 14 amino acids. Germline CDR1 is DFQATT and CDR2 is SNEGSKA (reference sequence). V was shortened by 3 bases and J by 3 bases, with 13 bases between the two germline ends.